These 19 T cell receptor beta chains share one sample of origin, sequenced in a study of identical twins' blood T cells. MiXCR was run by TCRdb on the 5' RACE reads, yielding one entry per CDR3 protein. The table shows about 370,000 distinct CDR3 sequences, with roughly 31% occurring only once. The sequencing input was PBMCs. Receptor source: a woman aged 18-50 years in good health.

A remark on this clonotype: One base away lies a much larger clone, so this may be a sequencing read error. The CDR3 loop reads CASSLGQKKGYAF. The CDR3 DNA sequence: TGTGCCAGCAGCTTAGGACAGAAAAAAGGCTACGCCTTC. The chain carries TRBV11-2 and TRBJ1-2; possibly TRBD1 for D (5 bases). Looked up from germline, CDR1 is SGHAT and CDR2 is FQNNGV. This CDR3 spans 13 amino acids.

The chain joins TRBV20-1 to TRBJ1-5; 8 bases match TRBD1. CDR1 is DFQATT and CDR2 is SNEGSKA in the germline V gene (reference sequence). Germline trimming cut 4 bases from V and 10 bases from J; bases unmatched to any gene: 9. The CDR3 extends over 13 amino acids. CDR3 nucleotides: TGCAGTGCTAAAAGCACAGGGGGTCATCCCCAGCATTTT. Protein product: CSAKSTGGHPQHF.

This clonotype was counted between two and nine times. This chain uses TRBV6-1 with TRBJ2-3, with TRBD2 matching over 13 bases. CDR1 and CDR2 from the germline V gene are MNHNS and SASEGT. This CDR3 is 16 amino acids long. V lost 5 bases to trimming and J lost 2 bases; unmatched junction nucleotides: 4. CDR3 sequence reads: CASSSGLAGVTDTQYF. For the CDR3, the DNA is TGTGCCAGCAGTTCCGGACTAGCGGGAGTCACAGATACGCAGTATTTT.

This clonotype has just a few counts. This rearrangement joins TRBV20-1 to TRBJ2-7, with unresolved D. Trimming cost V 2 bases and J 0 bases, with 5 bases left between them. CDR3 length equals 12 residues. CDR1 and CDR2 from the germline V gene are DFQATT and SNEGSKA (reference sequence). CDR3 nucleotides: TGCAGTGCTAGATCTGGCTCCTACGAGCAGTACTTC. This codes for CSARSGSYEQYF.

This clonotype was found a few times. The CDR3 loop is CASSFPATDTQYF. CDR3 DNA sequence: TGCGCCAGCAGCTTCCCCGCAACAGATACGCAGTATTTT. The rearrangement joins TRBV5-1 to TRBJ2-3; D gene uncertain. V gave up 2 bases and J gave up 3 bases, with 7 bases separating them. The CDR3 sequence is 13 residues long. Per germline, CDR1 SGHRS and CDR2 YFSETQ. Based on the CDR3 plus reference TRBV5-1 and TRBJ2-3, the full variable domain is KAGVTQTPRYLIKTRGQQVTLSCSPISGHRSVSWYQQTPGQGLQFLFEYFSETQRNKGNFPGRFSGRQFSNSRSEMNVSTLELGDSALYLCASSFPATDTQYFGPGTRLTVL.

The rearrangement links TRBV20-1 to TRBJ2-3; TRBD2 aligns across 9 bases. CDR1 DFQATT and CDR2 SNEGSKA come from the germline V gene (reference sequence). The length of the CDR3 is 14 residues. J gave up 6 bases and V 6 bases, and 10 bases lay outside the gene matches. The CDR3 is CSARSGGPFDTQYF. CDR3 DNA sequence: TGCAGTGCCCGAAGCGGGGGGCCGTTTGATACGCAGTATTTT.

A note on this clonotype: A much larger clone is a single base away; this may be a read error. This chain links TRBV20-1 with TRBJ1-1; D gene uncertain. This CDR3 has 14 amino acids. The V and J ends lost 5 bases and 0 bases respectively, with 13 bases between them. Germline CDR1 is DFQATT and CDR2 is SNEGSKA (reference sequence). CDR3 bases: TGCAGTGCTGAGGCTATAGGGATGAACACTGAAGCTTTCTTT. This translates into CSAEAIGMNTEAFF.

The chain joins TRBV7-9 to TRBJ2-3; possibly TRBD2 for D (5 bases). The CDR3 is 11 amino acids. Trimming removed 4 bases from V and 6 bases from J, with 5 bases in between. Germline assignment: CDR1 SEHNR and CDR2 FQNEAQ (reference sequence). The CDR3 sequence is CASSWRDTQYF. Here the CDR3 DNA reads TGTGCCAGCAGCTGGAGGGATACGCAGTATTTT.

This clonotype was counted between two and nine times. V usage is TRBV27 and J usage is TRBJ1-4; maybe TRBD1 (5 bases). The germline V gene encodes CDR1 MNHEY and CDR2 SMNVEV (reference sequence). This CDR3 spans 17 amino acids. Deletions cut 0 bases from V and 7 bases from J, with 18 bases between. The CDR3 DNA reads as TGTGCCAGCAGTTTATCTGCATTCGGGGGACTGGGTGAAAAACTGTTTTTT. Encoded protein: CASSLSAFGGLGEKLFF.

V and J are TRBV6-2 or TRBV6-3 and TRBJ2-2; D unclear. The germline gives CDR1 MNHEY, CDR2 SVGEGT. V was pared by 5 bases and J by 9 bases, with 10 bases between. CDR3 size: 12 residues. The CDR3 nucleotides are TGTGCCAGCAGTATAGGCCACCGGGAGCTGTTTTTT. It encodes CASSIGHRELFF.

This sequence joins TRBV7-2 and TRBJ2-3, with D maybe TRBD2 (5 bases). Germline V CDR1 and CDR2: SGHTA, FQGNSA. Trimming took 5 bases from V and 0 from J, leaving 9 bases between them. The CDR3 extends over 14 amino acids. As DNA, the CDR3 is TGTGCCAGCAGCACTTCGGGGAGCACAGATACGCAGTATTTT. It yields the protein CASSTSGSTDTQYF.

This clonotype has only a few counts. V usage is TRBV11-2 and J usage is TRBJ1-6; D remains ambiguous. The CDR3 consists of 13 residues. Germline lookup yields CDR1 SGHAT and CDR2 FQNNGV. The V gene lost 0 bases and the J gene lost 8 bases, with 5 bases spanning the gap. The CDR3 region has the DNA TGTGCCAGCAGCTTAGAATCGGATTCACCCCTCCACTTT. It translates to CASSLESDSPLHF.

This clonotype turned up a few times. The chain joins TRBV12-3 or TRBV12-4 to TRBJ2-2, with TRBD1 as a possible D gene (6 bases). The CDR3 runs to 17 residues. The V end was cut by 6 bases, the J end by 4 bases, with 21 bases between. The CDR3 reads CASSWILQGGGTGELFF. CDR3 in DNA: TGTGCCAGCAGCTGGATTCTACAGGGTGGCGGCACCGGGGAGCTGTTTTTT.

The V call is TRBV3-1, the J call TRBJ1-4; D remains unclear. The CDR3 covers 11 residues. V was cut by 3 bases and J by 8 bases, with 4 bases left in between. Looked up from germline, CDR1 is LGHDT and CDR2 is YNNKEL (reference sequence). The CDR3 DNA follows: TGTGCCAGCAGCCAGTCGGAAAAACTGTTTTTT. Its protein is CASSQSEKLFF.

This clonotype was picked up a small number of times. The gene calls are TRBV18 and TRBJ1-1; no clear D gene. The V end was cut by 5 bases, the J end by 1 base, with 11 bases between. This CDR3 contains 14 residues. Looked up from germline, CDR1 is KGHSH and CDR2 is LQKENI. CDR3 sequence reads: CASSKTNKNTEAFF. The CDR3 bases are TGTGCCAGCTCAAAAACTAACAAGAACACTGAAGCTTTCTTT.

Turning to this clonotype: A read error may produce the germline difference seen at one junction end. The chain is built from TRBV2 and TRBJ2-1, with TRBD2 identical over 9 bases. Germline assignment: CDR1 SNHLY and CDR2 FYNNEI. The CDR3 runs to 14 residues. Written as DNA, the CDR3 is TGTGCCGGCAGGCGGGAGGGAATCTACAATGAGCAGTTCTTC. Protein sequence: CAGRREGIYNEQFF.

The chain employs TRBV27 and TRBJ1-3; D remains unclear. The CDR3 is 15 amino acids. V was pared by 2 bases and J by 3 bases, with 11 bases between. Germline V gene sequence: CDR1 MNHEY, CDR2 SMNVEV (reference sequence). The CDR3 protein is CASSLATGGGNTIYF. As DNA, the CDR3 is TGTGCCAGCAGTTTAGCTACTGGAGGTGGAAACACCATATATTTT.

The rearrangement joins TRBV14 to TRBJ1-5; D remains ambiguous. The CDR3 sequence is 14 residues long. Trimming left V 1 base short and J 6 bases short, with 10 bases between. The germline V gene has CDR1 SGHDN and CDR2 FVKESK. The CDR3 sequence: CASSQGGLGQPQHF. The DNA for the CDR3 is TGTGCCAGCAGCCAAGGGGGTTTGGGTCAGCCCCAGCATTTT.

In its sample, this clonotype was seen many times. The V gene is TRBV6-4, the J gene TRBJ2-2; D uncertain. There are 14 residues in the CDR3. Germline CDR1 is MRHNA and CDR2 is SNTAGT. The V gene lost 0 bases and the J gene lost 4 bases, with 6 bases spanning the gap. The CDR3 reads CASSDSGITGELFF. In nucleotides, the CDR3 is TGTGCCAGCAGTGACTCGGGGATCACCGGGGAGCTGTTTTTT.